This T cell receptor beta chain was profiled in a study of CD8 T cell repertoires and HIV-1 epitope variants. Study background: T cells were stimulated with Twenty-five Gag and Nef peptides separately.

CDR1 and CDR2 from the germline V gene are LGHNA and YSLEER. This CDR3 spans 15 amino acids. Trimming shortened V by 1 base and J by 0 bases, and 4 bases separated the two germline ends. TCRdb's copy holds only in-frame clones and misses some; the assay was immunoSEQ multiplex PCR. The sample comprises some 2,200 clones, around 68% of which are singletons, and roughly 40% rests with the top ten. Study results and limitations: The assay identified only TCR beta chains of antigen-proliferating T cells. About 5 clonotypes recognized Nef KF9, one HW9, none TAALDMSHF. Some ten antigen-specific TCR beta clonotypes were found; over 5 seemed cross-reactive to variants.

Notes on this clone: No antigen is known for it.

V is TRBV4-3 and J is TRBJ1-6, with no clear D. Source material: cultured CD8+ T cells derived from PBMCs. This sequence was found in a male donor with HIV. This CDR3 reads CASSQGSSYNSPLHF. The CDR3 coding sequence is TGCGCCAGCAGCCAAGGGAGCTCCTATAATTCACCCCTCCACTTT.